This T cell receptor beta chain was obtained from a study of fetal regulatory T cell absence and autoimmunity. Overall study: IPEX patients had exocrine pancreas autoimmunity without clinical diabetes.

On this clone: Its matching antigen is unknown.

Study results and caveats: Some top pancreas TCR clones were over 95-fold enriched versus cord blood. In IPEX syndrome, oligoclonal enrichment was read as supporting prenatal antigen-driven autoimmunity in the pancreas. Pancreas and cord blood did not differ much in TRB family usage.

Some clones are missing from TCRdb's copy, which holds only in-frame ones; the method was immunoSEQ multiplex PCR. Seen here are approximately 46,000 clones, roughly 80% observed once, and the top ten hold about 0.37%. Sequences were obtained from cord blood. The receptor was derived from a newborn boy with IPEX syndrome.

CDR3 sequence reads: CSVDHDRVNYGYTF. CDR3 nucleotides: TGCAGCGTTGACCATGACAGGGTTAACTATGGCTACACCTTC. V usage is TRBV29-1 and J usage is TRBJ1-2; the match to TRBD1 covers 7 bases. The trim removed 3 bases at V and 1 base at J, leaving 5 bases unmatched. The CDR3 is 14 amino acids. From germline, CDR1 is SQVTM and CDR2 ANQGSEA.